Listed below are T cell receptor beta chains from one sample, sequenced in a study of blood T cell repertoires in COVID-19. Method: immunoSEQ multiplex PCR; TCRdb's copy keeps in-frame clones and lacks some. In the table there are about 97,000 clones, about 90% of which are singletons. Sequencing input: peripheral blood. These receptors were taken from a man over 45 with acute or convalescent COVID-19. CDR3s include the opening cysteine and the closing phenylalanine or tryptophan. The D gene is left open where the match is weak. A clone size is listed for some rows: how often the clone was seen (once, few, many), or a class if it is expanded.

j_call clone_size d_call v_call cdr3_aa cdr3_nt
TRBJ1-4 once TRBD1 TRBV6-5 CASSLGQGFREKLFF TGTGCCAGCAGTTTGGGACAGGGTTTTCGGGAAAAACTGTTTTTT
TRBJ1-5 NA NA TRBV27 CASSFVGRRGFNQPQHF TGTGCCAGCAGTTTTGTCGGCAGGCGGGGTTTCAATCAGCCCCAGCATTTT
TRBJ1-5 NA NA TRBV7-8 CASSQSQGFQPQHF TGTGCCAGCAGTCAATCACAGGGATTTCAGCCCCAGCATTTT
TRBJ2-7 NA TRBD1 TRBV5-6 CASNLAGTGAYEQYF TGTGCCAGCAACTTAGCCGGGACAGGGGCCTACGAGCAGTACTTC
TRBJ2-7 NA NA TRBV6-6 CASKRAVSYEQYF TGTGCCAGCAAGCGGGCGGTCTCCTACGAGCAGTACTTC
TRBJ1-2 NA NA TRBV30 CAWSGMAGRPTNYGYTF TGTGCCTGGAGTGGAATGGCAGGCCGCCCTACTAACTATGGCTACACCTTC
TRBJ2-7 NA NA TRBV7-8 CASSPRQKVSYEQYF TGTGCCAGCAGCCCCCGACAGAAAGTCTCCTACGAGCAGTACTTC
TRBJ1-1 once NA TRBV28 CASSAWRARVKTEAFF TGTGCCAGCAGTGCCTGGAGGGCCAGGGTTAAAACTGAAGCTTTCTTT
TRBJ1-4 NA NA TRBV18 CASTPTATNEKLFF TGTGCCAGCACGCCAACTGCAACTAATGAAAAACTGTTTTTT
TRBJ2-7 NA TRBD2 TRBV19 CASSIRVVAGSSYEQYF TGTGCCAGTAGTATCCGGGTGGTAGCGGGGTCGTCCTACGAGCAGTACTTC
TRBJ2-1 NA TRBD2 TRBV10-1 CASSDVASGAGEQFF TGCGCCAGCAGTGATGTGGCTAGCGGGGCGGGTGAGCAGTTCTTC
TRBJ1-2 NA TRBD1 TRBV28 CASSPRSGGYGYTF TGTGCCAGCAGTCCGAGATCAGGGGGCTATGGCTACACCTTC
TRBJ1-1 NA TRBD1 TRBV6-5 CASSYSQGRNTEAFF TGTGCCAGCAGTTACTCACAGGGGAGGAACACTGAAGCTTTCTTT
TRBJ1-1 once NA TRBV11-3 CASSFGQTTEAFF TGTGCCAGCAGCTTCGGACAGACCACTGAAGCTTTCTTT
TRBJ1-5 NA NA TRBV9 CASSVAGNSNQPQHF TGTGCCAGCAGCGTAGCAGGGAATAGCAATCAGCCCCAGCATTTT
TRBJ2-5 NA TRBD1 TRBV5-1 CASSPKMGTGGKTQYF TGCGCCAGCAGCCCGAAGATGGGGACAGGGGGCAAGACCCAGTACTTC
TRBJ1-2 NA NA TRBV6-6 CASSYYRDGIYGYTF TGTGCCAGCAGTTATTACAGGGATGGTATCTATGGCTACACCTTC
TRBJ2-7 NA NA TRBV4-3 CASSHLTVAYEQYF TGCGCCAGCAGCCACTTGACAGTAGCATACGAGCAGTACTTC
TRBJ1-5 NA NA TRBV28 CASRGGAGNQPQHF TGTGCCAGCAGAGGAGGGGCGGGCAATCAGCCCCAGCATTTT
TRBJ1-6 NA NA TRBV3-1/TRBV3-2 CASSQAYDSPLHF TGTGCCAGCAGCCAAGCCTATGATTCACCCCTCCACTTT
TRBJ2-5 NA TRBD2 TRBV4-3 CASSQGRRLAGQETQYF TGCGCCAGCAGCCAAGGTCGGCGGCTAGCGGGACAAGAGACCCAGTACTTC
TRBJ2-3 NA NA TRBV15 CATSGRLVPNLRLSTDTQYF TGTGCCACCAGCGGAAGACTAGTACCCAACCTCCGACTCTCCACAGATACGCAGTATTTT
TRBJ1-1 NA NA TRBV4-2 CASSQGSGSSGEAFF TGTGCCAGCAGCCAAGGGAGTGGGTCGAGTGGCGAAGCTTTCTTT
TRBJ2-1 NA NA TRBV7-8 CASSLLAYNEQFF TGTGCCAGCAGCCTACTAGCCTACAATGAGCAGTTCTTC
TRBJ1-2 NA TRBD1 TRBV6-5 CASSYSGQEDLYGYTF TGTGCCAGCAGTTACTCGGGACAGGAGGACCTCTATGGCTACACCTTC
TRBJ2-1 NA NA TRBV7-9 CASSFGQSRYNEQFF TGTGCCAGCAGCTTTGGTCAGTCTCGATACAATGAGCAGTTCTTC
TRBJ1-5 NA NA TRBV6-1 CASSERGGSNQPQHF TGTGCCAGCAGTGAGAGGGGAGGCAGCAATCAGCCCCAGCATTTT
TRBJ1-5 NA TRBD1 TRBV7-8 CASSRQDRVGNQPQHF TGTGCCAGCAGCCGCCAGGACAGGGTCGGCAATCAGCCCCAGCATTTT
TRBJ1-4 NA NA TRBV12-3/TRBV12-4 CASSLVLNEKLFF TGTGCCAGCAGTTTAGTCCTTAATGAAAAACTGTTTTTT
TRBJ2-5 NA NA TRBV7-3 CASSLRPGETQYF TGTGCCAGCAGTTTACGGCCAGGAGAGACCCAGTACTTC
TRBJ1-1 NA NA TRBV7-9 CASSSGLLEAFF TGTGCCAGCAGCTCCGGACTCCTTGAAGCTTTCTTT
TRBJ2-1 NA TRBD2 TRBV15 CATSRDRASGGPSYNEQFF TGTGCCACCAGCAGAGATAGGGCTAGCGGGGGCCCATCCTACAATGAGCAGTTCTTC
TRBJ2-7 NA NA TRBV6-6 CASRLGTGYNEQYF TGTGCCAGCAGACTAGGCACAGGGTACAACGAGCAGTACTTC
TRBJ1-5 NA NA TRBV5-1 CASAWGPNSNQPQHF TGCGCCAGCGCATGGGGGCCTAATAGCAATCAGCCCCAGCATTTT
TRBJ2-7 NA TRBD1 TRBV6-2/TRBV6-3 CASSPRDRVFYEQYF TGTGCCAGCAGTCCCCGGGACAGGGTATTCTACGAGCAGTACTTC
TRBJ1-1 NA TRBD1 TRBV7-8 CASSSHAGGANTEAFF TGTGCCAGCAGCTCCCACGCAGGGGGCGCGAACACTGAAGCTTTCTTT
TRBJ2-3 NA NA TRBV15 CATSRLRDTQYF TGTGCCACCAGCCGATTGCGGGATACGCAGTATTTT
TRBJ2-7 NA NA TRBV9 CASSLRDSTPQYF TGTGCCAGCTCCCTAAGGGACTCTACGCCGCAGTACTTC
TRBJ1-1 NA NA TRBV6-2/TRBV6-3 CASSYSGAQGNTEAFF TGTGCCAGCAGTTACTCGGGGGCGCAAGGGAACACTGAAGCTTTCTTT
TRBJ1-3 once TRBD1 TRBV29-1 CSVRQGSGNTIYF TGCAGCGTCCGACAGGGCAGTGGAAACACCATATATTTT
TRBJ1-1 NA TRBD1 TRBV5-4 CASRPGQGNTEAFF TGTGCCAGCAGACCAGGACAGGGGAACACTGAAGCTTTCTTT
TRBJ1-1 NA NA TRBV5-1 CASSLRDPGTEAFF TGCGCCAGCAGCTTGCGGGATCCGGGCACTGAAGCTTTCTTT
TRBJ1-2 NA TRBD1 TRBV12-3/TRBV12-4 CASSTGTAYGYTF TGTGCCAGCAGTACGGGGACAGCCTATGGCTACACCTTC
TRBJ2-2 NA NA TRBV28 CASSYQGTGELFF TGTGCCAGCAGTTACCAGGGAACCGGGGAGCTGTTTTTT
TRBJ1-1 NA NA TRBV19 CASSIQMNTEAFF TGTGCCAGTAGTATCCAAATGAACACTGAAGCTTTCTTT
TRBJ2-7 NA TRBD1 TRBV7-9 CASSQTGDEQYF TGTGCCAGCAGCCAAACAGGGGACGAGCAGTACTTC
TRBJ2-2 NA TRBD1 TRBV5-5 CASSFRQGFGGELFF TGTGCCAGCAGCTTCCGACAGGGGTTTGGCGGGGAGCTGTTTTTT
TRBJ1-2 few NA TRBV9 CASSVGDRGLYGYTF TGTGCCAGCAGCGTTGGGGATAGGGGCCTCTATGGCTACACCTTC
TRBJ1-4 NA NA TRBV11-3 CASSLVSGGKLFF TGTGCCAGCAGCTTAGTATCCGGAGGAAAACTGTTTTTT
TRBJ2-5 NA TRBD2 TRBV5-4 CASTQAPSGGETQYF TGTGCCAGCACCCAGGCCCCTAGCGGGGGCGAGACCCAGTACTTC
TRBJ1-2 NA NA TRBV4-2 CASSQDEPTYFGYTF TGTGCCAGCAGCCAAGATGAACCTACGTATTTTGGCTACACCTTC
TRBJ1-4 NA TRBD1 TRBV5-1 CASSPNDRAEEKLFF TGCGCCAGCAGCCCTAACGACAGGGCGGAAGAAAAACTGTTTTTT
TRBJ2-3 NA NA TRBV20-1 CSASPNTGVRTDTQYF TGCAGTGCTAGTCCCAACACGGGGGTCCGGACAGATACGCAGTATTTT